The rows below give T cell receptor beta chains drawn from one sample of a study of memory CD4+ T cells and cytomegalovirus serostatus. The protocol was immunoSEQ multiplex PCR, while the TCRdb copy is restricted to in-frame clones and leaves out a portion. The sample holds 45,000 to 65,000 clones, around four fifths seen once. The sample taken for sequencing was memory CD4+ T cells from blood. The receptor set was obtained from an adult in good health and CMV-seropositive. Each CDR3 is given with its conserved first and last residue. The order of the fields is D gene, CDR3 length, clone size, J gene, V gene, CDR3 DNA, CDR3 protein. The D gene is left open where the match is weak. The size field is filled for only some rows; it gives once, few, many or a size class.

D: .
length: 15
size: once
J: TRBJ1-4
V: TRBV2
DNA: TGTGCCAGCAGGGCCCAAGGGGTCGGCCGGGAAAAACTGTTTTTT
CDR3: CASRAQGVGREKLFF

D: .
length: 12
size: .
J: TRBJ2-1
V: TRBV29-1
DNA: TGCAGCGTTGAGTCACAGACAACTGAGCAGTTCTTC
CDR3: CSVESQTTEQFF

D: .
length: 13
size: .
J: TRBJ2-1
V: TRBV10-1
DNA: TGCGCCAGCAGTGATGTCAGGGACAATGAGCAGTTCTTC
CDR3: CASSDVRDNEQFF

D: .
length: 11
size: .
J: TRBJ1-1
V: TRBV20-1
DNA: TGCAGTGCCCCATCCGGACAGCAAGCTTTCTTT
CDR3: CSAPSGQQAFF

D: TRBD1
length: 16
size: .
J: TRBJ1-4
V: TRBV4-3
DNA: TGCGCCAGCAGCCCTACTCGGACAGGTGGTTATGAAAAACTGTTTTTT
CDR3: CASSPTRTGGYEKLFF

D: .
length: 14
size: .
J: TRBJ1-3
V: TRBV18
DNA: TGTGCCAGCTCAGAGGGGCTCTCTGGAAACACCATATATTTT
CDR3: CASSEGLSGNTIYF

D: .
length: 18
size: .
J: TRBJ2-2
V: TRBV1
DNA: TGCACCAGCAGCCAAGAACAAGGGGCAAAAATGAACACCGGGGAGCTGTTTTTT
CDR3: CTSSQEQGAKMNTGELFF

D: .
length: 17
size: once
J: TRBJ2-2
V: TRBV4-1
DNA: TGCGCCAGCAGCCAAGACCCTAACAGGGGGGGCACCGGGGAGCTGTTTTTT
CDR3: CASSQDPNRGGTGELFF

D: TRBD1
length: 18
size: .
J: TRBJ2-3
V: TRBV10-1
DNA: TGCGCCAGCAGCCCTGCTTATCCCCGGACAGGGGGCATAGATACGCAGTATTTT
CDR3: CASSPAYPRTGGIDTQYF

D: .
length: 15
size: once
J: TRBJ2-3
V: TRBV6-1
DNA: TGTGCCAGCAGTAACCGGGAAAAGGGCGCAGATACGCAGTATTTT
CDR3: CASSNREKGADTQYF

D: TRBD1
length: 13
size: .
J: TRBJ1-2
V: TRBV11-1
DNA: TGTGCCAGCAGCCCCGGACAGGGAGGCGGCTACACCTTC
CDR3: CASSPGQGGGYTF

D: .
length: 16
size: medium-sized
J: TRBJ2-1
V: TRBV18
DNA: TGTGCCAGCTCACCACAAGGGGGAGAACCCTACAATGAGCAGTTCTTC
CDR3: CASSPQGGEPYNEQFF

D: .
length: 17
size: once
J: TRBJ2-3
V: TRBV19
DNA: TGTGCCAGTAGTACTGGGTTACTAAGAAGGAAGGCGGATACGCAGTATTTT
CDR3: CASSTGLLRRKADTQYF

D: TRBD2
length: 15
size: .
J: TRBJ2-5
V: TRBV7-2
DNA: TGTGCCAGCAGCTTATTGGGGGGGGACCAAGAGACCCAGTACTTC
CDR3: CASSLLGGDQETQYF

D: TRBD2
length: 13
size: .
J: TRBJ2-7
V: TRBV5-6
DNA: TGTGCCAGCAGCTCAGGGTGGGGAGGGGAGCAGTACTTC
CDR3: CASSSGWGGEQYF

D: TRBD2
length: 14
size: .
J: TRBJ2-7
V: TRBV7-9
DNA: TGTGCCAGCAGCCGCGGACTAGATGGGTACGAGCAGTACTTC
CDR3: CASSRGLDGYEQYF

D: .
length: 12
size: .
J: TRBJ2-1
V: TRBV29-1
DNA: TGCAGCGTTGAAGAAGGAGTGGATGAGCAGTTCTTC
CDR3: CSVEEGVDEQFF

D: .
length: 14
size: .
J: TRBJ2-5
V: TRBV6-5
DNA: TGTGCCAGCAGGGTCCGACAGACCCAAGAGACCCAGTACTTC
CDR3: CASRVRQTQETQYF

D: .
length: 13
size: .
J: TRBJ1-2
V: TRBV6-4
DNA: TGTGCCAGCAGTGACGGAAGCAGGGCTGGCTACACCTTC
CDR3: CASSDGSRAGYTF

D: .
length: 15
size: .
J: TRBJ1-3
V: TRBV7-9
DNA: TGTGCCAGCAGCTGGGGGAGTCTCTCTGGAAACACCATATATTTT
CDR3: CASSWGSLSGNTIYF

D: .
length: 14
size: .
J: TRBJ1-1
V: TRBV6-5
DNA: TGTGCCAGCAGTTCCCCCAGAGGTAACACTGAAGCTTTCTTT
CDR3: CASSSPRGNTEAFF

D: .
length: 16
size: .
J: TRBJ2-7
V: TRBV28
DNA: TGTGCCAGCAGTTCACCGTCCGGGACCCTGACCTACGAGCAGTACTTC
CDR3: CASSSPSGTLTYEQYF

D: .
length: 17
size: once
J: TRBJ2-6
V: TRBV29-1
DNA: TGCAGCGTTGAAAAACCGGGTTCTATCTCTGGGGCCAACGTCCTGACTTTC
CDR3: CSVEKPGSISGANVLTF

D: .
length: 14
size: .
J: TRBJ2-7
V: TRBV18
DNA: TGTGCCAGCTCACCAAACAGGGAAATTGGCGAGCAGTACTTC
CDR3: CASSPNREIGEQYF

D: .
length: 15
size: .
J: TRBJ2-2
V: TRBV7-3
DNA: TGTGCCAGCAGCCCCGACCGGACGAACACCGGGGAGCTGTTTTTT
CDR3: CASSPDRTNTGELFF

D: TRBD1
length: 14
size: .
J: TRBJ1-2
V: TRBV5-1
DNA: TGCGCCAGCAGACCGGGGACAGAAGCCTATGGCTACACCTTC
CDR3: CASRPGTEAYGYTF

D: .
length: 13
size: .
J: TRBJ1-1
V: TRBV9
DNA: TGTGCCAGCAGCTCCCATTACGGGGCTGAAGCTTTCTTT
CDR3: CASSSHYGAEAFF

D: TRBD1
length: 14
size: .
J: TRBJ2-1
V: TRBV5-1
DNA: TGCGCCAGCAGGAAACAGGGGGCAGCGGATGAGCAGTTCTTC
CDR3: CASRKQGAADEQFF

D: .
length: 14
size: .
J: TRBJ2-7
V: TRBV4-2
DNA: TGTGCCAGCAGCCAAGCGGGCCAGGGCTACGAGCAGTACTTC
CDR3: CASSQAGQGYEQYF

D: .
length: 14
size: few
J: TRBJ1-2
V: TRBV28
DNA: TGTGCCATACAAACCTCCGGGACCTACTATGGCTACACCTTC
CDR3: CAIQTSGTYYGYTF

D: .
length: 15
size: few
J: TRBJ2-5
V: TRBV7-7
DNA: TGTGCCAGCAGCCTCCCGGGCTCGGGGCGCGAGACCCAGTACTTC
CDR3: CASSLPGSGRETQYF

D: .
length: 13
size: .
J: TRBJ2-3
V: TRBV9
DNA: TGTGCCAGCAGCAATCTCTTGGTGGATACGCAGTATTTT
CDR3: CASSNLLVDTQYF

D: .
length: 15
size: .
J: TRBJ1-3
V: TRBV7-2
DNA: TGTGCCAGCAGCACGCAGGGTCTCTCTGGAAACACCATATATTTT
CDR3: CASSTQGLSGNTIYF

D: .
length: 16
size: .
J: TRBJ2-5
V: TRBV4-3
DNA: TGCGCCAGCAGCCAAGATTTTGGGATCTACCCGTCAGCCCAGTACTTC
CDR3: CASSQDFGIYPSAQYF

D: .
length: 14
size: .
J: TRBJ2-1
V: TRBV5-1
DNA: TGCGCCAGCAGCCCCGTGGGGGCCTATAATGAGCAGTTCTTC
CDR3: CASSPVGAYNEQFF

D: .
length: 16
size: .
J: TRBJ1-6
V: TRBV19
DNA: TGTGCCAGTAGTTTAAGGACGGGCTCCTATAATTCACCCCTCCACTTT
CDR3: CASSLRTGSYNSPLHF

D: .
length: 15
size: .
J: TRBJ1-5
V: TRBV4-2
DNA: TGTGCCAGCAGCCAAGCAGGAGATAGCAATCAGCCCCAGCATTTT
CDR3: CASSQAGDSNQPQHF

D: TRBD1
length: 13
size: .
J: TRBJ2-2
V: TRBV5-4
DNA: TGTGCCAGCAGCATTGACAGGGCCGGGGAGCTGTTTTTT
CDR3: CASSIDRAGELFF

D: .
length: 15
size: .
J: TRBJ1-3
V: TRBV19
DNA: TGTGCCAGTTCGGAGCGGCCCGGCCCTGGAAACACCATATATTTT
CDR3: CASSERPGPGNTIYF

D: .
length: 18
size: once
J: TRBJ2-7
V: TRBV10-2
DNA: TGCGCCAGCAGTGAGTCTGAAGGATTTAGGCGGGGCCTCTACGAGCAGTACTTC
CDR3: CASSESEGFRRGLYEQYF

D: .
length: 14
size: .
J: TRBJ1-4
V: TRBV6-1
DNA: TGTGCCAGCAGTGGAACCTCGGAGTGGAGGGGACTGTTTTTT
CDR3: CASSGTSEWRGLFF

D: TRBD2
length: 13
size: .
J: TRBJ2-7
V: TRBV19
DNA: TGTGCCAGTAGCTGGGCTAGCGGCTACGAGCAGTACTTC
CDR3: CASSWASGYEQYF

D: TRBD1
length: 17
size: .
J: TRBJ2-1
V: TRBV28
DNA: TGTGCCAGCAGTTTAACAGGGGGCGGTGCGGTATACAATGAGCAGTTCTTC
CDR3: CASSLTGGGAVYNEQFF

D: .
length: 13
size: .
J: TRBJ1-2
V: TRBV27
DNA: TGTGCCAGCAGTTCAGACAGGAGATATGGCTACACCTTC
CDR3: CASSSDRRYGYTF

D: .
length: 11
size: once
J: TRBJ2-7
V: TRBV10-3
DNA: TGTGCCATCAGTGAGAATCACGAGCAGTACTTC
CDR3: CAISENHEQYF

D: .
length: 13
size: .
J: TRBJ1-5
V: TRBV6-6
DNA: TGTGCCAGCAGTTCCCAGGCGGATCAGCCCCAGCATTTT
CDR3: CASSSQADQPQHF

D: .
length: 17
size: once
J: TRBJ1-1
V: TRBV7-8
DNA: TGTGCCAGCAGCCGACGGGAGCCCTCACTCCGGGACACTGAAGCTTTCTTT
CDR3: CASSRREPSLRDTEAFF

D: .
length: 14
size: .
J: TRBJ1-2
V: TRBV29-1
DNA: TGCAGCGTTGAAGATGGGGAGGGGGGCTATGGCTACACCTTC
CDR3: CSVEDGEGGYGYTF

D: .
length: 12
size: few
J: TRBJ2-3
V: TRBV2
DNA: TGTGCCAGCAGAGGGAGCGCAGATACGCAGTATTTT
CDR3: CASRGSADTQYF

D: .
length: 15
size: .
J: TRBJ2-3
V: TRBV7-9
DNA: TGTGCCAGCACCCTGGGCGGAGGGGCGTCAGATACGCAGTATTTT
CDR3: CASTLGGGASDTQYF

D: .
length: 16
size: .
J: TRBJ2-5
V: TRBV11-3
DNA: TGTGCCAGCAGCTTAGATGGAAACAGGGCGGGGGAGACCCAGTACTTC
CDR3: CASSLDGNRAGETQYF

D: .
length: 16
size: .
J: TRBJ2-7
V: TRBV18
DNA: TGTGCCAGCTCACCAGGGGTCGGTCTCCCCCCCTACGAGCAGTACTTC
CDR3: CASSPGVGLPPYEQYF

D: TRBD2
length: 19
size: once
J: TRBJ2-5
V: TRBV5-4
DNA: TGTGCCAGCAGCCCGGTCCCGGGACTAGCGGGGGACCACGGGGGGACCCAGTACTTC
CDR3: CASSPVPGLAGDHGGTQYF